This TCR beta chain was observed in a study of blood T cell repertoires in COVID-19. About the study: T cells, B-cell-depleted T cells, or PBMCs provided the cDNA or gDNA that served as material.

This CDR3 has 15 amino acids. Looked up from germline, CDR1 is GTSNPN and CDR2 is SVGIG (reference sequence). The V gene lost 5 bases and the J gene lost 1 base, with 15 bases spanning the gap. Clones were read by immunoSEQ multiplex PCR, and TCRdb kept only the in-frame ones, dropping some. This sample has 200,000 to 250,000 clones, with approximately 90% found just once. It was during active infection that Seattle patients were enrolled and then longitudinally followed. Sequences were obtained from peripheral blood. The receptor was derived from a man aged 30 to 45 with COVID-19, enrolled during active disease. This chain connects TRBV30 to TRBJ2-4, with TRBD2 as a possible D gene (6 bases). CDR3 in amino acids: CAWASPGRAKNIQYF. Written as DNA, the CDR3 is TGTGCCTGGGCCTCCCCAGGGAGGGCCAAAAACATTCAGTACTTC.